The subject of this entry is one T cell receptor beta chain. Its antigen is unknown. The CDR3 sequence is 11 residues long. The V and J ends lost 5 bases and 12 bases respectively, with 14 bases between them. Germline assignment: CDR1 LNHDA and CDR2 SQIVND (reference sequence). The sample comes from a study of Ad26.COV2.S vaccination and SARS-CoV-2 variants. Regarding the study as a whole: TCR breadth and depth estimates may have understated total T cell responses. Those who received the vaccine showed greater spike-specific TCR breadth than those given placebo. Marked by substantial breadth, spike-specific CD8+ and CD4+ T cell responses were reportedly seen after vaccination. Similar non-spike TCR breadth was seen in vaccine and placebo recipients.

Here immunoSEQ multiplex PCR was the method, and the copy in TCRdb shows in-frame clones only, minus some. This table holds about 350,000 clones, about 90% found once. This TCR came from a human donor who had recovered from COVID-19. This chain joins TRBV19 and TRBJ2-7; D call uncertain. Here the sequenced sample was peripheral blood, taken after recovery from COVID-19. Here the CDR3 DNA reads TGTGCCAGTAGTGAAGGACCCATTCCGTACTTC. Translation: CASSEGPIPYF.